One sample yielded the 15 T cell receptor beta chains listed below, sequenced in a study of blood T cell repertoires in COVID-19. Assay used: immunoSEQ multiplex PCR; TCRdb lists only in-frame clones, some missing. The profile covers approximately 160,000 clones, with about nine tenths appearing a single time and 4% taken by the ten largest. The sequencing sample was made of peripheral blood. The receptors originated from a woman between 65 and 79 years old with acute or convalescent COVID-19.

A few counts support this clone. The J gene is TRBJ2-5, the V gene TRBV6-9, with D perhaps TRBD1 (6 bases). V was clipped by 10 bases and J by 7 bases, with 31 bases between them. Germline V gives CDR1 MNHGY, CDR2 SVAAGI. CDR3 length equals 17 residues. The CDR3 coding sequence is TGTGCCACCCCCCATCCCCGCCACCCAGGGGCATACGGGACCCAGTACTTC. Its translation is CATPHPRHPGAYGTQYF.

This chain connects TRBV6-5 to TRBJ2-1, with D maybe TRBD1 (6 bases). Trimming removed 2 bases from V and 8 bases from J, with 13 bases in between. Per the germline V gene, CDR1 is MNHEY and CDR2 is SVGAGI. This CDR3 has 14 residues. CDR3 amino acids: CASSYVGARDEQFF. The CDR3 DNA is TGTGCCAGCAGTTACGTGGGGGCACGGGATGAGCAGTTCTTC.

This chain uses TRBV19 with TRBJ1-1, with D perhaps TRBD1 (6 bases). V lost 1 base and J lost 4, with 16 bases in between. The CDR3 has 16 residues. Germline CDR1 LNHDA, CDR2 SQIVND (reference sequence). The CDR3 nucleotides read TGTGCCAGTAGTATAGGGGCAGGGGCCCCTCGCACTGAAGCTTTCTTT. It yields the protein CASSIGAGAPRTEAFF.

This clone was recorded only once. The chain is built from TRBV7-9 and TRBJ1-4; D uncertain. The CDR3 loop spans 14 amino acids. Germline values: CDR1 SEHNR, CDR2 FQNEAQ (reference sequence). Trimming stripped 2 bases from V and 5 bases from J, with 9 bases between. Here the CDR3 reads CASSLWGANEKLFF. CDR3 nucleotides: TGTGCCAGCAGCTTATGGGGAGCCAATGAAAAACTGTTTTTT.

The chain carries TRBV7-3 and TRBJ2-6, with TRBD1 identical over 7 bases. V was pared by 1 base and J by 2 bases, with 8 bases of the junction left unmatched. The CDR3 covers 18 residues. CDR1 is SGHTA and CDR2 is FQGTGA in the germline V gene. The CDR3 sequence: CASSLIGTANAGANVLTF. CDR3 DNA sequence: TGTGCCAGCAGCTTAATCGGGACAGCGAATGCTGGGGCCAACGTCCTGACTTTC.

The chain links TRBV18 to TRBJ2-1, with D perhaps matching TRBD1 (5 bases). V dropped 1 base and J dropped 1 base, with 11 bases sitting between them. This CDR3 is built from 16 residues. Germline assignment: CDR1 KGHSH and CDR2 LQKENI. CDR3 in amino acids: CASSPQGLGSYNEQFF. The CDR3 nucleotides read TGTGCCAGCTCACCACAGGGGCTCGGATCCTACAATGAGCAGTTCTTC. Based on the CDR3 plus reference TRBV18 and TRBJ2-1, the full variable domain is NAGVMQNPRHLVRRRGQEARLRCSPMKGHSHVYWYRQLPEEGLKFMVYLQKENIIDESGMPKERFSAEFPKEGPSILRIQQVVRGDSAAYFCASSPQGLGSYNEQFFGPGTRLTVL.

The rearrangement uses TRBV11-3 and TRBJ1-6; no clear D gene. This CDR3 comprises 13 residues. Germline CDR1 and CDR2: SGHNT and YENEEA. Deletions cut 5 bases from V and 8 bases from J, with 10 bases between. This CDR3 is CASSRNPDSPLHF. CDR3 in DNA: TGTGCCAGCAGCCGCAATCCAGATTCACCCCTCCACTTT.

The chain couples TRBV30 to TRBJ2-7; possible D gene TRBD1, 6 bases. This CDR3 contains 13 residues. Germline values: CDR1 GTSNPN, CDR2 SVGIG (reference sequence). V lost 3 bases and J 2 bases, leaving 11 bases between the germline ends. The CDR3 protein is CAWSWGHTYEQYF. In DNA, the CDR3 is TGTGCCTGGAGCTGGGGACACACCTACGAGCAGTACTTC.

CDR3 sequence (DNA): TGTGCCAGCAGTTACTCAAACAGGGGATCTCAGGGCTACACCTTC. Translated, it gives CASSYSNRGSQGYTF. The chain joins TRBV6-6 to TRBJ1-2; 7 bases are a match to TRBD1. Trimming cost V 0 bases and J 8 bases; bases outside gene matches: 9. The CDR3 runs to 15 residues. CDR1 and CDR2 from the germline V gene are MNHNY and SVGAGI (reference sequence).

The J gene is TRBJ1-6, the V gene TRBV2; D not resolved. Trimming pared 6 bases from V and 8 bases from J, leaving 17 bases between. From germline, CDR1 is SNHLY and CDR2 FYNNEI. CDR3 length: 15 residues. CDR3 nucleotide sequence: TGTGCCAGCAGATTCCGGGTCTACATTGATTCACCCCTCCACTTT. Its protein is CASRFRVYIDSPLHF.

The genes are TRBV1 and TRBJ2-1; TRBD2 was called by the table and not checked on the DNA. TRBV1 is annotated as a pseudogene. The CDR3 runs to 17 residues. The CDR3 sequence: CTSSQSPLVAGYNEQFF. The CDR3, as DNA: TGCACCAGCAGCCAAAGCCCCCTCGTAGCCGGGTACAATGAGCAGTTCTTC.

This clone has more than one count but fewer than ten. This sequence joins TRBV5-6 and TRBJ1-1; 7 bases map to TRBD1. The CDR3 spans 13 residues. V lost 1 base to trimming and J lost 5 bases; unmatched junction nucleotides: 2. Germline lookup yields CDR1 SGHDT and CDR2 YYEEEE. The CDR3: CASSLTGETEAFF. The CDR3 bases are TGTGCCAGCAGCTTGACAGGGGAAACTGAAGCTTTCTTT.

The CDR3 bases are TGTGCCAGCAGACTGCGCTCGACAGGCCAATATAGCAATCAGCCCCAGCATTTT. Its protein product is CASRLRSTGQYSNQPQHF. J is TRBJ1-5 and V is TRBV27, with D possibly being TRBD1 (6 bases). Germline loops: CDR1 MNHEY, CDR2 SMNVEV (reference sequence). The CDR3 has 18 residues. The germline V and J ends were trimmed by 6 bases and 0 bases, with 21 bases remaining between them.

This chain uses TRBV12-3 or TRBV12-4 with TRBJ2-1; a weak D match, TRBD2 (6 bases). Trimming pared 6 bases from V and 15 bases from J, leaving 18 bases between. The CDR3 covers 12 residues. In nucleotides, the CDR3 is TGTGCCAGCAGACAAAGCGGGCCCCTCCTGTTCTTC. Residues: CASRQSGPLLFF.

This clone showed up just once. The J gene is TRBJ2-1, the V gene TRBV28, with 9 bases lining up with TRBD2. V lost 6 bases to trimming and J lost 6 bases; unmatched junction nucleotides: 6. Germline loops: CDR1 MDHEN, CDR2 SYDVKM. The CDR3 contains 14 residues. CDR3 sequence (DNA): TGTGCCAGCAGCCGTAGCGGGAGCCGCAATGAGCAGTTCTTC. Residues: CASSRSGSRNEQFF.